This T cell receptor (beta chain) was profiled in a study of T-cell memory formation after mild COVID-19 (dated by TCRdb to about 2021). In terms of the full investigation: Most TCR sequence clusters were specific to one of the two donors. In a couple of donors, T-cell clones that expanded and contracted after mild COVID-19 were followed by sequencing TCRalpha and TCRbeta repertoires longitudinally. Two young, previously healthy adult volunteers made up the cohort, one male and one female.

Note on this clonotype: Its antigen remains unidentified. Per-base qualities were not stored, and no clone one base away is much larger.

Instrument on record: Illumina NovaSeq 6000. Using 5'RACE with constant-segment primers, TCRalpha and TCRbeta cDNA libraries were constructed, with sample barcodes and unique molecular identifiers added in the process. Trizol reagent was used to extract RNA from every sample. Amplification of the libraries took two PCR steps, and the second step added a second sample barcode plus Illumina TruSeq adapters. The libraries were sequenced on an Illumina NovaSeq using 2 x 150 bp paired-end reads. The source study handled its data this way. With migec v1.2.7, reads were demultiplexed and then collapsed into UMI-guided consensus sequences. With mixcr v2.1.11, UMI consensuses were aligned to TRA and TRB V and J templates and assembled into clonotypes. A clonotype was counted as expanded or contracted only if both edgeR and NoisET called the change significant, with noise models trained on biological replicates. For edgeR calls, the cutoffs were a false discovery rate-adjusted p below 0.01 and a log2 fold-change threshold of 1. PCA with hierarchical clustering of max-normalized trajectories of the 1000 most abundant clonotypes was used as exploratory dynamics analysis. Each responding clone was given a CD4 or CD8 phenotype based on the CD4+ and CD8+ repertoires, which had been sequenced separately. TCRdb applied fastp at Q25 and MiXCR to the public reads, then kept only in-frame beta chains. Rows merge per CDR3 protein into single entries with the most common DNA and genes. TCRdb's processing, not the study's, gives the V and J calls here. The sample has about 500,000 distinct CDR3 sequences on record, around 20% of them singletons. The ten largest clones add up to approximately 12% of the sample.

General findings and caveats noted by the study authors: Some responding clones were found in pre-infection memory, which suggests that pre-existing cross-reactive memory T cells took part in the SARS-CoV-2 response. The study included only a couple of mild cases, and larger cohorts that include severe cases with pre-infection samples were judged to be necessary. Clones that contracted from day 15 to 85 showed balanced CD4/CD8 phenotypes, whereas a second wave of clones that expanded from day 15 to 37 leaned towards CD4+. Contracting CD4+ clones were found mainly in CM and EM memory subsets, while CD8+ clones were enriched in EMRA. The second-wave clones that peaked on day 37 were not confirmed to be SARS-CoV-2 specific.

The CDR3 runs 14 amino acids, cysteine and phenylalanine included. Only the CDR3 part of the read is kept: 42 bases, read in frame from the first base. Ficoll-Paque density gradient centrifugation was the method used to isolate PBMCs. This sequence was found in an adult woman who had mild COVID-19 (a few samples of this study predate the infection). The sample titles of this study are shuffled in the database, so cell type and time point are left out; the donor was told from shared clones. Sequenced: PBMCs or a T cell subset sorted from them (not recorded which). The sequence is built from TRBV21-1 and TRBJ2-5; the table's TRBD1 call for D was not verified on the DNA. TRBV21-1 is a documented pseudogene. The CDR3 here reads CASSSEGCRETQYF. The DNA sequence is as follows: TGTGCCAGCAGCAGCGAGGGGTGTAGAGAGACCCAGTACTTC.